This T cell receptor beta chain was profiled in a study of cytomegalovirus exposure and HLA in healthy donors. Sequenced by immunoSEQ multiplex PCR; TCRdb stores in-frame clones only, minus some. The sample contains about 150,000 clones, 70% to 90% of which appear only once. The CDR3 totals 16 residues. Germline CDR1 and CDR2: SGHAT and FQDESV (reference sequence). Trimming removed 5 bases from V and 6 bases from J; junction bases left unmatched: 9. The specimen was PBMCs. The TCR was taken from a man between 18 and 35 years old in good health and CMV-seropositive. J is TRBJ1-6 and V is TRBV11-1, with TRBD1 matching over 8 bases. In DNA, the CDR3 is TGTGCCAGCAGCCGACGGACAGGGCGGAGTAATTCACCCCTCCACTTT. Translated: CASSRRTGRSNSPLHF.